A single sample gave rise to the 18 T cell receptor beta chains below, sequenced in a study of blood T cell repertoires in COVID-19. Method: immunoSEQ multiplex PCR; TCRdb's copy keeps in-frame clones and lacks some. This table has over 130,000 clones, roughly 80% appearing once. The sequenced material came from peripheral blood. The receptors here all came from a woman in her fifties or sixties with active or convalescent COVID-19.

The DNA for the CDR3 is TGTGCCAGCAGCTTAGTTGGGACAGACTCTGGAAACACCATATATTTT. It specifies CASSLVGTDSGNTIYF. The V gene is TRBV7-2, the J gene TRBJ1-3; TRBD1 aligns across 7 bases. Germline V gene data show CDR1 as SGHTA and CDR2 as FQGNSA. The CDR3 length is 16 residues. The junction had 3 bases not matched to a gene; V was cut back by 1 base and J by 0 bases.

The chain joins TRBV10-3 to TRBJ2-6; a possible D gene is TRBD1 (5 bases). The CDR3 has 15 residues. Germline V gives CDR1 ENHRY, CDR2 SYGVKD. Trimming pared 6 bases from V and 0 bases from J, leaving 9 bases between. CDR3 region: CAISFDSSGANVLTF. The CDR3 DNA follows: TGTGCCATCAGCTTCGACAGCTCTGGGGCCAACGTCCTGACTTTC.

The chain joins TRBV19 to TRBJ1-5; a possible D gene is TRBD1 (6 bases). This CDR3 region has 15 residues. The germline gives CDR1 LNHDA, CDR2 SQIVND (reference sequence). V was clipped by 3 bases and J by 7 bases, with 16 bases between them. CDR3 loop: CASSIRDARGQPQHF. The CDR3 nucleotides are TGTGCCAGTAGTATTCGTGACGCGAGGGGGCAGCCCCAGCATTTT.

The chain is built from TRBV7-3 and TRBJ2-1; 10 nucleotides align to TRBD2. CDR1 is SGHTA, CDR2 FQGTGA, per germline. The CDR3 spans 14 residues. The ends lost 8 bases at V and 6 bases at J; junction bases unmatched: 7. The CDR3: CASGLAGAGNEQFF. The CDR3 coding sequence is TGTGCCAGCGGGCTAGCGGGGGCCGGCAATGAGCAGTTCTTC. Looking up the rest from reference TRBV7-3 and TRBJ2-1 gives the full variable domain: GAGVSQTPSNKVTEKGKYVELRCDPISGHTALYWYRQSLGQGPEFLIYFQGTGAADDSGLPNDRFFAVRPEGSVSTLKIQRTERGDSAVYLCASGLAGAGNEQFFGPGTRLTVL.

The V call is TRBV19, the J call TRBJ1-4; 9 bases fit TRBD1. The V gene end was trimmed by 9 bases and the J gene end by 3 bases; junction bases not matched to a gene: 5. This CDR3 has 14 amino acids. The germline V gene encodes CDR1 LNHDA and CDR2 SQIVND (reference sequence). CDR3 nucleotide sequence: TGTGCCAGCACACAGGGGGCCGCTAATGAAAAACTGTTTTTT. Its translation: CASTQGAANEKLFF.

The chain employs TRBV9 and TRBJ2-5, with TRBD2 matching over 8 bases. The CDR3 extends over 14 amino acids. Germline-derived CDR1 and CDR2 are SGDLS and YYNGEE. The V gene end was trimmed by 4 bases and the J gene end by 7 bases; junction bases not matched to a gene: 9. The CDR3 reads CASSIGVSGGTQYF. The CDR3, as DNA: TGTGCCAGCAGCATTGGGGTGAGCGGGGGGACCCAGTACTTC.

The rearrangement joins TRBV2 to TRBJ2-5, with D hard to call. V lost 4 bases and J 2 bases, leaving 11 bases between the germline ends. Looked up from germline, CDR1 is SNHLY and CDR2 is FYNNEI. The CDR3 has 14 residues. The CDR3 nucleotides read TGTGCCAGCAGTGCCTGGCAGGTTCAAGAGACCCAGTACTTC. Residues: CASSAWQVQETQYF.

V is TRBV3-1 (or the pseudogene TRBV3-2) and J is TRBJ2-7; 9 nucleotides line up with TRBD1. V trimming: 2 bases; J trimming: 5 bases; junction bases outside the gene matches: 4. The CDR3 is made up of 14 amino acids. CDR1 is LGHDT and CDR2 is YNNKEL in the germline V gene (reference sequence). The CDR3 region is CASSQTGQGDEQYF. The CDR3 DNA reads TGTGCCAGCAGCCAAACGGGACAGGGTGACGAGCAGTACTTC.

This chain's CDR3 is CASSTRQGASPLHF. Here the CDR3 DNA reads TGTGCCAGCAGTACCCGACAGGGTGCCTCACCCCTCCACTTT. The genes are TRBV28 and TRBJ1-6; 7 bases align to TRBD1. Germline CDR1 is MDHEN and CDR2 is SYDVKM. This CDR3 has 14 residues. V dropped 5 bases and J dropped 10; count of bases not matched to a gene: 8.

The chain combines TRBV30 with TRBJ1-5; the D gene is possibly TRBD1 (6 bases). This CDR3 comprises 15 residues. Germline V gene sequence: CDR1 GTSNPN, CDR2 SVGIG (reference sequence). Deletions cut 2 bases from V and 1 base from J, with 12 bases between. The CDR3 is CAWSNRVGSNQPQHF. Written as DNA, the CDR3 is TGTGCCTGGAGTAACAGGGTGGGGAGCAATCAGCCCCAGCATTTT.

This chain links TRBV6-5 with TRBJ1-1; TRBD1 is a possible D gene (6 bases). The CDR3 length is 14 residues. V gave up 0 bases and J gave up 5 bases, with 10 bases separating them. Germline lookup yields CDR1 MNHEY and CDR2 SVGAGI. The CDR3 coding sequence is TGTGCCAGCAGTTACTCTAGGACAGTTACTGAAGCTTTCTTT. It translates to CASSYSRTVTEAFF.

CDR3: CAWSPVLTGAQGGNTIYF. CDR3 in DNA: TGTGCCTGGAGTCCAGTTCTTACAGGGGCCCAGGGAGGAAACACCATATATTTT. V usage is TRBV30 and J usage is TRBJ1-3, with 7 bases matching TRBD1. V was pared by 2 bases and J by 4 bases, with 17 bases of the junction left unmatched. Germline CDR1 GTSNPN, CDR2 SVGIG (reference sequence). The length of the CDR3 is 18 residues. Full variable domain (rest looked up from reference TRBV30 and TRBJ1-3): SQTIHQWPATLVQPVGSPLSLECTVEGTSNPNLYWYRQAAGRGLQLLFYSVGIGQISSEVPQNLSASRPQDRQFILSSKKLLLSDSGFYLCAWSPVLTGAQGGNTIYFGEGSWLTVV.

This chain connects TRBV12-3 or TRBV12-4 to TRBJ1-5; no definite D call. CDR3 length: 13 amino acids. The V end was cut by 2 bases, the J end by 7 bases, with 9 bases between. CDR3 amino acids: CASSLSAGQPQHF. The CDR3 nucleotides read TGTGCCAGCAGTTTATCGGCGGGACAGCCCCAGCATTTT.

This clone was picked up one time. The V gene is TRBV14, the J gene TRBJ2-7; 10 bases are shared with TRBD2. The CDR3 spans 14 residues. Germline CDR1 reads SGHDN; CDR2 reads FVKESK. J lost 8 bases, V lost 2 bases, and 6 bases had no gene match. Written as DNA, the CDR3 is TGTGCCAGCAGCCAACAGGGTAGCGGGGGGAAGCAGTACTTC. Translation gives CASSQQGSGGKQYF.

The V and J genes are TRBV7-7 and TRBJ1-5; D may be TRBD1 (6 bases). CDR3 length: 13 amino acids. Trimming pared 1 base from V and 8 bases from J, leaving 9 bases between. Germline CDR1 SSHAT, CDR2 FNYEAQ (reference sequence). For the CDR3, the DNA is TGTGCCAGCAGCTTAGATAGGGGGAAGCCCCAGCATTTT. Translating gives CASSLDRGKPQHF.

This chain connects TRBV5-8 to TRBJ2-3, with TRBD1 matching 7 bases. Germline loops: CDR1 SGHTS, CDR2 YDEGEE. There are 14 residues in the CDR3. After removal of 1 base from V and 5 bases from J, the junction contained 4 bases not matched to a gene. The DNA for the CDR3 is TGTGCCAGCAGCTTGCTCCCAGGGGGAGATACGCAGTATTTT. Amino acids: CASSLLPGGDTQYF. The complete variable domain, with remaining parts taken from reference TRBV5-8 and TRBJ2-3, reads EAGVTQSPTHLIKTRGQQATLRCSPISGHTSVYWYQQALGLGLQFLLWYDEGEERNRGNFPPRFSGRQFPNYSSELNVNALELEDSALYLCASSLLPGGDTQYFGPGTRLTVL.

The rearrangement links TRBV7-9 to TRBJ2-1, with 12 positions matching TRBD2. The ends lost 0 bases at V and 7 bases at J; junction bases unmatched: 4. The CDR3 runs to 16 residues. The germline CDR1 and CDR2 sequences are SEHNR and FQNEAQ (reference sequence). Here the CDR3 reads CASSLAQTSGRNEQFF. CDR3 DNA sequence: TGTGCCAGCAGCTTAGCCCAGACTAGCGGGAGAAATGAGCAGTTCTTC. Full variable domain (outside the CDR3, taken from reference TRBV7-9 and TRBJ2-1): DTGVSQNPRHKITKRGQNVTFRCDPISEHNRLYWYRQTLGQGPEFLTYFQNEAQLEKSRLLSDRFSAERPKGSFSTLEIQRTEQGDSAMYLCASSLAQTSGRNEQFFGPGTRLTVL.

The chain combines TRBV6-4 with TRBJ2-1; D might be TRBD2 (5 bases). The CDR3 covers 13 residues. Trimming cost V 5 bases and J 6 bases, with 11 bases left between them. Germline loops: CDR1 MRHNA, CDR2 SNTAGT. The CDR3 nucleotides read TGTGCCAGCAGTTCGGGGTTAGGCAATGAGCAGTTCTTC. Its protein is CASSSGLGNEQFF.